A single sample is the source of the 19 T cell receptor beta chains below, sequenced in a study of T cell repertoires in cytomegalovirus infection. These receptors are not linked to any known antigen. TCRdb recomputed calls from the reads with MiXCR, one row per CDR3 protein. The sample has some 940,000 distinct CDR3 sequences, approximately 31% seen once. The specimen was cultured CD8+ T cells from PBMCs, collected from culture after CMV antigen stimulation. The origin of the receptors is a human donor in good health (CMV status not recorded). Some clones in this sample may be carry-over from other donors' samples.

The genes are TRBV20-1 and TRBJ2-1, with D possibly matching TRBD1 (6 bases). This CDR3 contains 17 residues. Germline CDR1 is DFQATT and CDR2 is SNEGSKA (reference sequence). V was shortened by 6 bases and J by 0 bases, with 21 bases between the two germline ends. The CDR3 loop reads CSARPIGGGISYNEQFF. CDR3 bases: TGCAGTGCCCGGCCAATCGGTGGGGGCATCTCCTACAATGAGCAGTTCTTC.

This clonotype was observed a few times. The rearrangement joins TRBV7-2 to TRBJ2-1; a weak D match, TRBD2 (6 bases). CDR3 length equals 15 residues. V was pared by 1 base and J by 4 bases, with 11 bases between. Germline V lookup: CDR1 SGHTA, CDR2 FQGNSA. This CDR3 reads CASSLDPGTYNEQFF. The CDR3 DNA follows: TGTGCCAGCAGCTTAGACCCAGGGACTTACAATGAGCAGTTCTTC.

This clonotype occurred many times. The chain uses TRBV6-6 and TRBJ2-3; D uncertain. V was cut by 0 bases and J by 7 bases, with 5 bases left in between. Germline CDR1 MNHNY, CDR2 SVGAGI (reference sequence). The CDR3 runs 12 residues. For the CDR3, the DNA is TGTGCCAGCAGTTACTCGGGATATACGCAGTATTTT. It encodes CASSYSGYTQYF.

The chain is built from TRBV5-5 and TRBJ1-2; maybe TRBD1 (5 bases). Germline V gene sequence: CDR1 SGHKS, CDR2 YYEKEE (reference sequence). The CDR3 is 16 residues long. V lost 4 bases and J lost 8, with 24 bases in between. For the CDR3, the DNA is TGTGCCAGCAGCCCTTCAGGAGGGGCCCCGCCTCGGGGCTACACCTTC. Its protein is CASSPSGGAPPRGYTF. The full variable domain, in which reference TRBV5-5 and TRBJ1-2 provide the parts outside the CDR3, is DAGVTQSPTHLIKTRGQQVTLRCSPISGHKSVSWYQQVLGQGPQFIFQYYEKEERGRGNFPDRFSARQFPNYSSELNVNALLLGDSALYLCASSPSGGAPPRGYTFGSGTRLTVV.

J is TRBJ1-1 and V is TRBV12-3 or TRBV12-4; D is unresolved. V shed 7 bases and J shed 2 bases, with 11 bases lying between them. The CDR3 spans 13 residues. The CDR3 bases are TGTGCCAGCACCCTGAAAACTAACACTGAAGCTTTCTTT. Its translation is CASTLKTNTEAFF.

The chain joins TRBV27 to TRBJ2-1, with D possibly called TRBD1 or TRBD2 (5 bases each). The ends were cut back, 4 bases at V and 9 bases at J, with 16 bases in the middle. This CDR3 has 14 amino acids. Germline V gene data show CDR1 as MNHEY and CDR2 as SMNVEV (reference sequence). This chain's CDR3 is CASSSHQGRGEQFF. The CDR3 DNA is TGTGCCAGCAGTTCCCACCAGGGACGAGGTGAGCAGTTCTTC.

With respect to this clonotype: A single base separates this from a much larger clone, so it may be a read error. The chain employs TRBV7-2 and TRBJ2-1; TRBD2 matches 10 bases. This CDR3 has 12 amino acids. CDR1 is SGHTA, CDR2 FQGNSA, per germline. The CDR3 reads CASSLGSGGVNF. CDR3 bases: TGTGCCAGCAGCTTAGGGAGCGGGGGGGTTAATTTC.

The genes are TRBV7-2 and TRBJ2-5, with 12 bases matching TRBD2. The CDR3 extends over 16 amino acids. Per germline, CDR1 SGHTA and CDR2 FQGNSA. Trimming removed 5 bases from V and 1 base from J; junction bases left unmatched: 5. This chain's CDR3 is CASSPRLAGAQETQYF. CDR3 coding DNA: TGTGCCAGCAGCCCGAGACTAGCGGGGGCCCAAGAGACCCAGTACTTC.

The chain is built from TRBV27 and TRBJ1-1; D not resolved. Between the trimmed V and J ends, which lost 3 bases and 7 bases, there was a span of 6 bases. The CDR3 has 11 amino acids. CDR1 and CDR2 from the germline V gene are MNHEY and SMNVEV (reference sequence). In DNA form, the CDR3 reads TGTGCCAGCAGTTTTAGGGATGAAGCTTTCTTT. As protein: CASSFRDEAFF.

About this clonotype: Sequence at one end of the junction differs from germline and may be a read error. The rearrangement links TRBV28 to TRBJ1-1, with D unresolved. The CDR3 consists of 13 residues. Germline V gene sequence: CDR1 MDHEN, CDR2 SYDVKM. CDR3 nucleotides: TGTGTCAGCTCCGGAGGGCGGTACACTGAAGCTTTCTTT. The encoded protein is CVSSGGRYTEAFF.

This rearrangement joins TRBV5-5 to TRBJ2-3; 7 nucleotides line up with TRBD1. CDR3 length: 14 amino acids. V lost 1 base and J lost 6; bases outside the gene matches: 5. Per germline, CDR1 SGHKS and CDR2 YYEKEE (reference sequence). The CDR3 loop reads CASSLRDREDTQYF. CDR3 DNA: TGTGCCAGCAGCTTGCGAGACAGGGAGGATACGCAGTATTTT.

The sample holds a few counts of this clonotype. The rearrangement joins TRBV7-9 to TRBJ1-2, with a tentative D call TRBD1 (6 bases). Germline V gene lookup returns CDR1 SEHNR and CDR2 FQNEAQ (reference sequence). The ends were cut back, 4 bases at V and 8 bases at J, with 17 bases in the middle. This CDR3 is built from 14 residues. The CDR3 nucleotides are TGTGCCAGCAGCTCTGGGGGGCGAAAACCGGGCTACACCTTC. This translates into CASSSGGRKPGYTF.

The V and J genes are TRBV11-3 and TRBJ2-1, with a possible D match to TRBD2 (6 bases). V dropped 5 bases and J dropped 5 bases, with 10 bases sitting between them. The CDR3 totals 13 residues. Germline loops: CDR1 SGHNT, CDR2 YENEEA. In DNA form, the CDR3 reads TGTGCCAGCAGCCCCCGGACTAACAATGAGCAGTTCTTC. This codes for CASSPRTNNEQFF. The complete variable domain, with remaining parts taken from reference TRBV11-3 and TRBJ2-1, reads EAGVVQSPRYKIIEKKQPVAFWCNPISGHNTLYWYLQNLGQGPELLIRYENEEAVDDSQLPKDRFSAERLKGVDSTLKIQPAELGDSAVYLCASSPRTNNEQFFGPGTRLTVL.

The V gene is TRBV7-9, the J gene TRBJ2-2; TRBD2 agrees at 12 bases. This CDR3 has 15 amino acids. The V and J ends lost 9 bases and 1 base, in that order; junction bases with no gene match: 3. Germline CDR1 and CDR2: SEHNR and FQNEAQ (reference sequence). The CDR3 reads CARTSGGLNTGELFF. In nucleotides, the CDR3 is TGTGCCAGGACTAGCGGGGGCTTGAACACCGGGGAGCTGTTTTTT.

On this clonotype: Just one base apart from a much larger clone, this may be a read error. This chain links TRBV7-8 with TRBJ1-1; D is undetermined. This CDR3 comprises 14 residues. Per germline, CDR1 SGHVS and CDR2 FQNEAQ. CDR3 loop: CASRKGGMNTEALF. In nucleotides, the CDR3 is TGTGCCAGCAGAAAAGGAGGCATGAACACTGAAGCTTTATTT.

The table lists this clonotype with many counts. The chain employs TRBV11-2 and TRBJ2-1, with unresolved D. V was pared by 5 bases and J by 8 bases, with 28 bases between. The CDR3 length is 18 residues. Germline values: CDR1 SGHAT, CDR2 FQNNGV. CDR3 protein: CASSHYLRRGVSAHEQFF. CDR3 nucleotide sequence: TGTGCCAGCAGCCACTACCTCCGACGTGGCGTATCCGCCCATGAGCAGTTCTTC.

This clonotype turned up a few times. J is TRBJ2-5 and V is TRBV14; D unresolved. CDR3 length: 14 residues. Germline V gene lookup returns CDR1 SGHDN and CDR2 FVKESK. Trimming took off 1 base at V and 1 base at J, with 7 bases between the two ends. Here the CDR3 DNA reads TGTGCCAGCAGCCAAGTTGCAGTCCAAGAGACCCAGTACTTC. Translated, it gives CASSQVAVQETQYF.

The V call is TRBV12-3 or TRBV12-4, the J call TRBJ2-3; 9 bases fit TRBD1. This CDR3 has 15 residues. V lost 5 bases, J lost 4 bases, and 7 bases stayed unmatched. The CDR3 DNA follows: TGTGCCAGCAGTCAGGGGACAGGGTATGCAGATACGCAGTATTTT. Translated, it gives CASSQGTGYADTQYF.

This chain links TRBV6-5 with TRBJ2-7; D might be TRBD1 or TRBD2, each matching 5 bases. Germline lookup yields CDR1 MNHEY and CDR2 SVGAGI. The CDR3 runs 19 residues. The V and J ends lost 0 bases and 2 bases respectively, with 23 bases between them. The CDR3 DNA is TGTGCCAGCAGTTACTCGGGACCCAGGACCTTAAGGGGAGCCTACGAGCAGTACGTC. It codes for CASSYSGPRTLRGAYEQYV.